The 27 T cell receptor beta chains below were found in one sample sequenced in a study of PD-1 blockade in classical Hodgkin lymphoma (TCRdb year 2020). The time point label of this sample denotes: newly diagnosed, previously untreated cHL patient sample. Receptor amplification or capture employed the immunoSEQ multiplex PCR assay. TCRdb holds this immuneACCESS table with in-frame rearrangements only. Some clones are missing; in checked studies, unresolved V genes explain under half, and the rest has no known cause. The sample table records around 26,000 clones; around 94% of these occur just once. Around 3.6% of the sample comes from the top ten. Sequenced: peripheral blood mononuclear cells (PBMCs). These receptor sequences come from a human donor with classical Hodgkin lymphoma.

The genes are TRBV15 and TRBJ2-2, with a tentative D call TRBD2 (7 bases). V gave up 6 bases and J gave up 0 bases, with 14 bases separating them. From germline, CDR1 is LNHNV and CDR2 YYDKDF (reference sequence). The CDR3 spans 16 residues. Here the CDR3 reads CATRVQGTTNTGELFF. CDR3 nucleotides: TGTGCCACCAGGGTTCAGGGGACTACGAACACCGGGGAGCTGTTTTTT.

The chain uses TRBV5-1 and TRBJ1-2; 7 nucleotides agree with TRBD1. The CDR3 loop spans 16 amino acids. V lost 4 bases and J lost 1; bases outside the gene matches: 10. Germline V gene sequence: CDR1 SGHRS, CDR2 YFSETQ. The CDR3 protein is CASSETGQPHNYGYTF. The CDR3 DNA sequence: TGCGCCAGCAGCGAAACGGGACAGCCACATAACTATGGCTACACCTTC.

The J gene is TRBJ2-3, the V gene TRBV13, with a weak D call TRBD2 (6 bases). CDR3 length equals 14 residues. Germline CDR1 PRHDT, CDR2 FYEKMQ (reference sequence). V lost 5 bases to trimming and J lost 0 bases, with 9 bases between them. The CDR3 DNA sequence: TGTGCCAGCAGCGCGGGACGTAGCACAGATACGCAGTATTTT. This translates into CASSAGRSTDTQYF.

J is TRBJ2-1 and V is TRBV27, with 10 bases identical to TRBD2. CDR3 length equals 16 residues. The germline V gene has CDR1 MNHEY and CDR2 SMNVEV (reference sequence). V gave up 6 bases and J gave up 1 base; unmatched junction bases: 6. The chain's CDR3 is CASRTPSGSSYNEQFF. The CDR3 DNA sequence: TGTGCCAGCAGGACTCCTAGCGGGAGTTCCTACAATGAGCAGTTCTTC.

The genes are TRBV4-3 and TRBJ1-2; D call uncertain. Germline V gene sequence: CDR1 LGHNA, CDR2 YSLEER. The CDR3 is 16 amino acids. Trimming stripped 0 bases from V and 7 bases from J, with 18 bases between. The chain's CDR3 is CASSQDRANLPVGYTF. CDR3 bases: TGCGCCAGCAGCCAAGATCGGGCGAACCTCCCCGTTGGCTACACCTTC.

V usage is TRBV11-3 and J usage is TRBJ1-1; the D is unclear. Germline CDR1 SGHNT, CDR2 YENEEA. This CDR3 comprises 13 residues. V was shortened by 1 base and J by 2 bases, with 5 bases between the two germline ends. This chain's CDR3 is CASSLVPNTEAFF. CDR3 DNA: TGTGCCAGCAGCTTAGTTCCCAACACTGAAGCTTTCTTT.

This clone was observed a single time. The chain employs TRBV10-3 and TRBJ1-1; D gene uncertain. Germline loops: CDR1 ENHRY, CDR2 SYGVKD. V gave up 6 bases and J gave up 0 bases, with 8 bases separating them. The CDR3 loop spans 13 amino acids. The CDR3 here is CAIRDQVNTEAFF. The CDR3 bases are TGTGCCATCAGAGACCAGGTGAACACTGAAGCTTTCTTT.

With regard to this clone: A read error may produce the germline difference seen at one junction end. The V call is TRBV7-7, the J call TRBJ2-1; D possibly corresponds to TRBD2 (5 bases). Germline-derived CDR1 and CDR2 are SSHAT and FNYEAQ (reference sequence). The CDR3 has 15 amino acids. Written as DNA, the CDR3 is TGTGCTAGCAGCTTGGGGTCGTCGGGGAGCAATGAGCAGTTCTTC. This translates into CASSLGSSGSNEQFF.

The CDR3: CASSGVGGQETQYF. The CDR3 DNA reads as TGTGCCAGCAGTGGGGTGGGTGGTCAAGAGACCCAGTACTTC. The chain recombines TRBV6-1 with TRBJ2-5; D is unclear. V was pared by 4 bases and J by 2 bases, with 11 bases between. The CDR3 runs to 14 residues. CDR1 is MNHNS, CDR2 SASEGT, per germline.

The gene calls are TRBV9 and TRBJ2-1; D might be TRBD2 (5 bases). Trimming removed 4 bases from V and 0 bases from J, with 11 bases in between. This CDR3 has 15 amino acids. Looked up from germline, CDR1 is SGDLS and CDR2 is YYNGEE. The DNA of the CDR3 is TGTGCCAGCAGCCCTCGGAGGATCTCCTACAATGAGCAGTTCTTC. This sequence encodes CASSPRRISYNEQFF.

V is TRBV7-2 and J is TRBJ1-1; 7 nucleotides agree with TRBD1. After removal of 3 bases from V and 2 bases from J, the junction contained 3 bases not matched to a gene. Germline V CDR1 and CDR2: SGHTA, FQGNSA. The length of the CDR3 is 14 residues. CDR3 nucleotides: TGTGCCAGCAGCTTGGGACAGCCTAACACTGAAGCTTTCTTT. Its translation is CASSLGQPNTEAFF.

The chain is built from TRBV4-3 and TRBJ1-1; TRBD1 matches 8 bases. V gave up 1 base and J gave up 3 bases; unmatched junction bases: 4. Germline assignment: CDR1 LGHNA and CDR2 YSLEER. The CDR3 spans 15 residues. The CDR3 is CASSQASGGYTEAFF. The CDR3 coding sequence is TGCGCCAGCAGCCAAGCATCAGGGGGCTACACTGAAGCTTTCTTT.

The chain couples TRBV7-2 to TRBJ1-2; no definite D call. CDR3 length: 13 amino acids. Trimming removed 1 base at V and 5 bases at J, with 8 bases between. Germline CDR1 and CDR2: SGHTA and FQGNSA. This CDR3 reads CASSLGSEYGYTF. CDR3 bases: TGTGCCAGCAGCTTAGGCAGCGAATATGGCTACACCTTC. Drawing the rest from reference TRBV7-2 and TRBJ1-2, the complete variable domain is GAGVSQSPSNKVTEKGKDVELRCDPISGHTALYWYRQSLGQGLEFLIYFQGNSAPDKSGLPSDRFSAERTGGSVSTLTIQRTQQEDSAVYLCASSLGSEYGYTFGSGTRLTVV.

The chain is built from TRBV18 and TRBJ2-7; TRBD2 might be the D (5 bases). The germline V gene has CDR1 KGHSH and CDR2 LQKENI. Trimming pared 3 bases from V and 1 base from J, leaving 10 bases between. The CDR3 covers 14 residues. The CDR3, as DNA: TGTGCCAGCTCACCTTTAACGGGGTCCTACGAGCAGTACTTC. The encoded protein is CASSPLTGSYEQYF.

The chain links TRBV5-1 to TRBJ2-2; 8 nucleotides agree with TRBD1. CDR1 and CDR2 (germline): SGHRS, YFSETQ. With 1 base clipped from V and 1 base from J, the junction kept 3 bases outside the gene matches. The CDR3 is made up of 16 amino acids. In DNA, the CDR3 is TGCGCCAGCAGCTTGCCCGGGACAGGGAACACCGGGGAGCTGTTTTTT. Encoded protein: CASSLPGTGNTGELFF.

Details on this clone: The same CDR3 arises from other DNA sequences in this sample as well. This chain uses TRBV7-9 with TRBJ1-5; D is ambiguous. The CDR3 length is 14 residues. The ends were cut back, 0 bases at V and 7 bases at J, with 10 bases in the middle. Germline V gene data show CDR1 as SEHNR and CDR2 as FQNEAQ (reference sequence). The CDR3 protein is CASSLAGFGQPQHF. The CDR3 DNA is TGTGCCAGCAGCTTAGCAGGGTTCGGGCAGCCCCAGCATTTT.

This sequence joins TRBV4-3 and TRBJ2-2; 16 bases match TRBD2. Trimming at V came to 4 bases and at J to 7 bases, leaving 6 bases not matched to a gene. From germline, CDR1 is LGHNA and CDR2 YSLEER. The CDR3 is 17 amino acids. The CDR3 spells CASSLGTSGRAVGELFF. The CDR3 nucleotides are TGCGCCAGCAGCCTAGGGACTAGCGGGAGGGCCGTCGGGGAGCTGTTTTTT.

V and J are TRBV14 and TRBJ2-7; D is perhaps TRBD2 (5 bases). The V gene's germline CDR1 is SGHDN and CDR2 FVKESK. V was pared by 2 bases and J by 3 bases, with 11 bases between. The length of the CDR3 is 14 residues. The CDR3 protein is CASSQFGGNYEQYF. CDR3 coding DNA: TGTGCCAGCAGCCAATTTGGAGGTAACTACGAGCAGTACTTC.

The V gene is TRBV7-4, the J gene TRBJ1-2; the match to TRBD1 covers 9 bases. The germline gives CDR1 SGHVT, CDR2 SQSDAQ. V was clipped by 5 bases and J by 8 bases; unmatched bases: 6. The CDR3 length is 13 residues. The CDR3 nucleotides read TGTGCCAGCAGCATACAGGGGGCGCCCGGCTACACCTTC. As protein: CASSIQGAPGYTF.

V and J are TRBV7-2 and TRBJ1-1; D is unclear. Germline lookup yields CDR1 SGHTA and CDR2 FQGNSA. V gave up 6 bases and J gave up 6 bases, with 8 bases separating them. This CDR3 has 11 amino acids. In nucleotides, the CDR3 is TGTGCCAGCAGTCTGGCTTCTGAAGCTTTCTTT. Translated: CASSLASEAFF.

This chain uses TRBV5-1 with TRBJ2-3, with 11 bases aligning to TRBD2. Germline values: CDR1 SGHRS, CDR2 YFSETQ. This CDR3 has 16 amino acids. J lost 4 bases, V lost 2 bases, and 6 bases had no gene match. This CDR3 reads CASSLLAGGIPDTQYF. In DNA form, the CDR3 reads TGCGCCAGCAGCTTATTAGCGGGGGGGATCCCAGATACGCAGTATTTT.

The J gene is TRBJ2-1, the V gene TRBV7-6, with a tentative D call TRBD2 (6 bases). V was pared by 5 bases and J by 10 bases, with 18 bases between. The CDR3 consists of 14 residues. From germline, CDR1 is SGHVS and CDR2 FNYEAQ. The CDR3 DNA reads as TGTGCCAGCAGCCAGGACTGGGGGGAAGAGGAGCAGTTCTTC. It translates to CASSQDWGEEEQFF.

The chain employs TRBV7-8 and TRBJ2-1; weak D call: TRBD1 (5 bases). Per germline, CDR1 SGHVS and CDR2 FQNEAQ. V was clipped by 5 bases and J by 0 bases, with 14 bases between them. The CDR3 extends over 16 amino acids. The CDR3 sequence is CASSQVRVSSYNEQFF. CDR3 coding DNA: TGTGCCAGCAGCCAAGTCAGGGTAAGCTCCTACAATGAGCAGTTCTTC.

The genes are TRBV4-1 and TRBJ1-2; no clear D. There are 14 residues in the CDR3. V lost 3 bases, J lost 4 bases, and 12 bases lay in between. CDR1 and CDR2 from the germline V gene are MGHRA and YSYEKL. CDR3 DNA sequence: TGCGCCAGCAGCCAGGCCGAGGACTCCTATGGCTACACCTTC. Protein product: CASSQAEDSYGYTF.

The CDR3 DNA reads as TGTGCCAGCAGCTTGGAGGACAGGGGATTTGGAAACACCATATATTTT. Translated, it gives CASSLEDRGFGNTIYF. The chain carries TRBV7-9 and TRBJ1-3, with 9 bases fitting TRBD1. Germline V gene sequence: CDR1 SEHNR, CDR2 FQNEAQ (reference sequence). This CDR3 is 16 amino acids long. V gave up 3 bases and J gave up 3 bases; unmatched junction bases: 6.

This chain uses TRBV5-4 with TRBJ1-1; D may be TRBD1 (5 bases). The CDR3 is 15 amino acids. V was cut by 4 bases and J by 0 bases, with 13 bases left in between. Germline V gene sequence: CDR1 SGHNT, CDR2 YYREEE (reference sequence). The CDR3 spells CASSLGGVMNTEAFF. CDR3 nucleotides: TGTGCCAGCAGCCTAGGAGGGGTTATGAACACTGAAGCTTTCTTT.

The chain couples TRBV7-2 to TRBJ2-1; D remains unclear. The CDR3 extends over 15 amino acids. V lost 0 bases and J lost 0, with 6 bases in between. The germline CDR1 and CDR2 sequences are SGHTA and FQGNSA. In DNA, the CDR3 is TGTGCCAGCAGCTTAGCCAGTAGCTCCTACAATGAGCAGTTCTTC. It yields the protein CASSLASSSYNEQFF.